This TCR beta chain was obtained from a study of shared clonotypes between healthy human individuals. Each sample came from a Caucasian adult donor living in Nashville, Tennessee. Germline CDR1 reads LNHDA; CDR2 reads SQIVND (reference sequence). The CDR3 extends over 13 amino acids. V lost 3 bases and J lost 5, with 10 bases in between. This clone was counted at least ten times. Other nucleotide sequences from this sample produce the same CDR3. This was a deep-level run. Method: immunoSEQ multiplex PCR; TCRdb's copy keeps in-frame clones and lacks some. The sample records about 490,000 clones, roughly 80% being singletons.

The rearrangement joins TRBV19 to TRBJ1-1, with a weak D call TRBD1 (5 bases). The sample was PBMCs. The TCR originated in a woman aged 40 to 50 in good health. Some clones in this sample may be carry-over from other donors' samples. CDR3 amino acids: CASSMRRGTEAFF. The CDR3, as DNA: TGTGCCAGTAGTATGAGACGGGGGACTGAAGCTTTCTTT.